Listed below are T cell receptor beta chains from one sample, sequenced in a study of beta chain features in type 1 diabetes. Generated by immunoSEQ multiplex PCR, the TCRdb table keeps only in-frame clones and is missing some. Of around 430,000 clones listed, 25% to 35% are singletons. The sequenced sample was naive CD4+ T cells from blood. The receptors were sampled from a man aged 18-30 years in good health. Both conserved end residues are part of each CDR3. D genes are given only for firm matches. Not every row has a clone size; where given, it reads once, few, many or a size class.

>TRBV5-1|TRBJ2-7|TRBD2|.
CASGFSGNGSYEQYF
TGCGCCAGCGGATTTAGCGGGAACGGGTCCTACGAGCAGTACTTC
>TRBV6-5|TRBJ2-2|.|few
CASSLTDTGELFF
TGTGCCAGCAGCCTTACCGACACCGGGGAGCTGTTTTTT
>TRBV6-1|TRBJ2-5|TRBD2|.
CASSEGLAEETQYF
TGTGCCAGCAGTGAGGGACTAGCGGAAGAGACCCAGTACTTC
>TRBV29-1|TRBJ2-1|TRBD1|.
CSVTGQAYNEQFF
TGCAGCGTCACGGGACAGGCCTACAATGAGCAGTTCTTC
>TRBV27|TRBJ2-6|.|few
CASRGSGANVLTF
TGTGCCAGCAGGGGCTCTGGGGCCAACGTCCTGACTTTC
>TRBV2|TRBJ2-5|.|.
CASSPQRQETQYF
TGTGCCAGCAGCCCTCAGCGACAAGAGACCCAGTACTTC
>TRBV7-9|TRBJ2-1|.|.
CASSLDSHNEQFF
TGTGCCAGCAGCTTAGACAGCCACAATGAGCAGTTCTTC
>TRBV7-8|TRBJ1-4|.|.
CASSPRRGFGEKLFF
TGTGCCAGCAGCCCCCGGAGGGGGTTTGGAGAAAAACTGTTTTTT
>TRBV7-3|TRBJ2-7|.|.
CASSLGRNYEQYF
TGTGCCAGCAGCTTAGGACGGAACTACGAGCAGTACTTC
>TRBV7-6|TRBJ2-7|.|.
CASSLAPANYEQYF
TGTGCCAGCAGCTTAGCGCCAGCCAACTACGAGCAGTACTTC
>TRBV7-2|TRBJ2-7|TRBD1|.
CASSSGLDRAGQYF
TGTGCCAGCAGCTCGGGCCTAGACAGGGCTGGGCAGTACTTC
>TRBV29-1|TRBJ2-2|TRBD2|few
CSVEMALAGALNTGELFF
TGCAGCGTTGAAATGGCACTAGCGGGAGCGTTGAACACCGGGGAGCTGTTTTTT
>TRBV29-1|TRBJ1-1|.|.
CSVEQVLNTEAFF
TGCAGCGTTGAGCAGGTTTTGAACACTGAAGCTTTCTTT
>TRBV30|TRBJ1-5|.|.
CAWSGGGPEPQHF
TGTGCCTGGAGCGGAGGGGGGCCGGAGCCCCAGCATTTT
>TRBV2|TRBJ2-5|.|few
CASRFGGQETQYF
TGTGCCAGCAGATTCGGCGGGCAAGAGACCCAGTACTTC
>TRBV30|TRBJ2-5|.|few
CAATGPLAQYF
TGTGCCGCTACCGGCCCCCTTGCCCAGTACTTC
>TRBV7-9|TRBJ2-2|.|few
CASSFPLLATGELFF
TGTGCCAGCAGCTTTCCCCTTCTAGCCACCGGGGAGCTGTTTTTT
>TRBV30|TRBJ2-3|TRBD2|.
CAWSWTSGSTDTQYF
TGTGCCTGGAGTTGGACTAGCGGTAGCACAGATACGCAGTATTTT
>TRBV7-9|TRBJ2-3|TRBD1|.
CASSLTGARDTQYF
TGTGCCAGCAGCTTAACAGGGGCGCGGGATACGCAGTATTTT
>TRBV14|TRBJ2-5|.|few
CASSHSGAETQYF
TGTGCCAGCAGCCACTCCGGGGCGGAGACCCAGTACTTC
>TRBV10-3|TRBJ2-1|.|.
CAISESWQALGNEQFF
TGTGCCATCAGTGAGTCGTGGCAGGCCTTAGGCAATGAGCAGTTCTTC
>TRBV4-2|TRBJ2-1|TRBD2|.
CASSQGLAEVGEQFF
TGTGCCAGCAGCCAAGGGCTAGCGGAGGTAGGTGAGCAGTTCTTC
>TRBV6-5|TRBJ2-7|.|.
CASSYDRTYEQYF
TGTGCCAGCAGTTACGACAGAACCTACGAGCAGTACTTC
>TRBV10-3|TRBJ2-7|TRBD2|.
CAISEMAGDEQYF
TGTGCCATCAGTGAGATGGCGGGAGACGAGCAGTACTTC
>TRBV9|TRBJ1-2|.|.
CASSGPRDGANYGYTF
TGTGCCAGCAGCGGCCCCCGGGACGGGGCTAACTATGGCTACACCTTC
>TRBV25-1|TRBJ2-3|.|few
CASSDSGRTDTQYF
TGTGCCAGCAGTGACTCGGGACGGACAGATACGCAGTATTTT
>TRBV6-6|TRBJ2-3|TRBD2|.
CASSPLAVSSTDTQYF
TGTGCCAGCAGCCCGCTAGCGGTGAGCTCCACAGATACGCAGTATTTT
>TRBV18|TRBJ1-1|TRBD1|.
CASSPGTGGTEAFF
TGTGCCAGCTCACCCGGGACAGGGGGCACTGAAGCTTTCTTT
>TRBV18|TRBJ2-3|TRBD2|few
CASSPQRLAGRTDTQYF
TGTGCCAGCTCACCACAAAGGCTAGCGGGCCGCACAGATACGCAGTATTTT
>TRBV9|TRBJ2-7|TRBD2|once
CASSPTSGSSYEQYF
TGTGCCAGCAGTCCTACTAGCGGCAGCTCCTACGAGCAGTACTTC
>TRBV25-1|TRBJ2-7|.|.
CASSERREPIYEQYF
TGTGCCAGCAGTGAAAGGAGGGAACCTATCTACGAGCAGTACTTC
>TRBV29-1|TRBJ2-1|.|few
CSAEVSYNEQFF
TGCAGCGCAGAAGTCTCCTACAATGAGCAGTTCTTC
>TRBV29-1|TRBJ1-2|.|.
CSVEGGWTNYGYTF
TGCAGCGTTGAAGGGGGCTGGACTAACTATGGCTACACCTTC
>TRBV7-2|TRBJ2-3|TRBD2|few
CASSSGLAGRTDTQYF
TGTGCCAGCAGCTCAGGACTAGCGGGTCGCACAGATACGCAGTATTTT
>TRBV2|TRBJ2-3|TRBD1|.
CASRDFTQGAGTDTQYF
TGTGCCAGCAGGGATTTCACACAGGGGGCAGGCACAGATACGCAGTATTTT
>TRBV6-1|TRBJ2-1|.|few
CASRSGGSGNEQFF
TGTGCCAGCAGGTCCGGGGGATCGGGGAATGAGCAGTTCTTC